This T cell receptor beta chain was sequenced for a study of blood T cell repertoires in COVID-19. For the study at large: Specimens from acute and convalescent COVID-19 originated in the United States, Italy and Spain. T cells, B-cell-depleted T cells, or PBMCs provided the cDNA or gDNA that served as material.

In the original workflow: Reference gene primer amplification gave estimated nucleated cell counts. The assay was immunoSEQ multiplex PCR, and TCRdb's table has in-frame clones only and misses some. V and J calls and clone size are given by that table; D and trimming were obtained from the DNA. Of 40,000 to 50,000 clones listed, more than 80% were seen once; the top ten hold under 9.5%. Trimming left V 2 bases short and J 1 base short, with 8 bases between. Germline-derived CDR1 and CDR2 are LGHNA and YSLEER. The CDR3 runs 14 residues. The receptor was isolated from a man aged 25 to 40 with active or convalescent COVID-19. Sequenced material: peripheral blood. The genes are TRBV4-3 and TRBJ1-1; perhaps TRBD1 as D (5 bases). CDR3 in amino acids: CASSQQGWNTEAFF. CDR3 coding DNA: TGCGCCAGCAGCCAACAGGGTTGGAACACTGAAGCTTTCTTT.